These 26 T cell receptor beta chains share one sample of origin, sequenced in a study of CD8 T cells in Susac syndrome. Random hexamers were used to reverse transcribe the RNA input (roughly 0.5 to 1 ug). Each CDR3 protein is one row after TCRdb ran MiXCR on the immunoSEQ multiplex PCR reads. The sample holds 200,000 to 250,000 distinct CDR3 sequences, about 90% seen once. The sample was CD8+ T cells from PBMCs. The receptors derive from a human donor with multiple sclerosis.

The genes are TRBV27 and TRBJ1-4; D unclear. The CDR3 is 13 amino acids. Between the trimmed V and J ends, which lost 2 bases and 6 bases, there was a span of 7 bases. Germline values: CDR1 MNHEY, CDR2 SMNVEV (reference sequence). In nucleotides, the CDR3 is TGTGCCAGCAGTTTAGGGCCGTATGAAAAACTGTTTTTT. This encodes CASSLGPYEKLFF. The full variable domain, rest sourced from reference TRBV27 and TRBJ1-4, is EAQVTQNPRYLITVTGKKLTVTCSQNMNHEYMSWYRQDPGLGLRQIYYSMNVEVTDKGDVPEGYKVSRKEKRNFPLILESPSPNQTSLYFCASSLGPYEKLFFGSGTQLSVL.

CDR3 loop: CASSSQGELFF. In DNA form, the CDR3 reads TGTGCCAGCAGCTCCCAGGGGGAACTGTTTTTT. This chain uses TRBV12-3 or TRBV12-4 with TRBJ1-4, with TRBD1 identical over 7 bases. Trimming at V came to 6 bases and at J to 12 bases, leaving 4 bases not matched to a gene. The CDR3 is 11 amino acids.

The chain employs TRBV27 and TRBJ1-2; the match to TRBD1 covers 9 bases. The length of the CDR3 is 15 residues. J lost 8 bases, V lost 6 bases, and 13 bases had no gene match. The germline V gene has CDR1 MNHEY and CDR2 SMNVEV (reference sequence). CDR3 sequence (DNA): TGTGCCAGCAGGCAAGGGGAGGGACAGGGATACGGCTACACCTTC. It translates to CASRQGEGQGYGYTF.

The V call is TRBV4-2, the J call TRBJ1-2; no reliable D call. Trimming took off 3 bases at V and 5 bases at J, with 22 bases between the two ends. From germline, CDR1 is LGHNA and CDR2 YNFKEQ. The CDR3 extends over 17 amino acids. Written as DNA, the CDR3 is TGTGCCAGCAGCCATCCTACCTCGGAAGGAGCTTTTTATGGCTACACCTTC. Protein: CASSHPTSEGAFYGYTF.

V gene TRBV7-9 combines with J gene TRBJ2-7; D gene ambiguous. This CDR3 is 13 amino acids long. Trimming shortened V by 8 bases and J by 4 bases, and 15 bases separated the two germline ends. Germline loops: CDR1 SEHNR, CDR2 FQNEAQ (reference sequence). CDR3 amino acids: CASGQDGPYEQYF. CDR3 DNA: TGTGCCAGCGGCCAAGACGGACCGTACGAGCAGTACTTC. The whole variable domain, filled in from reference TRBV7-9 and TRBJ2-7, reads DTGVSQNPRHKITKRGQNVTFRCDPISEHNRLYWYRQTLGQGPEFLTYFQNEAQLEKSRLLSDRFSAERPKGSFSTLEIQRTEQGDSAMYLCASGQDGPYEQYFGPGTRLTVT.

CDR3 loop: CASSQEFGQGINEQFF. The CDR3 DNA reads TGTGCCAGCAGCCAAGAATTTGGGCAGGGAATCAATGAGCAGTTCTTC. This chain uses TRBV3-1 with TRBJ2-1; maybe TRBD1 (5 bases). The CDR3 runs to 16 residues. Germline CDR1 and CDR2: LGHDT and YNNKEL (reference sequence). V lost 0 bases and J lost 6, with 15 bases in between.

The V and J genes are TRBV4-1 and TRBJ2-5, with D hard to call. From germline, CDR1 is MGHRA and CDR2 YSYEKL. This CDR3 is 15 amino acids long. Trimming took 3 bases from V and 3 from J, leaving 14 bases between them. Here the CDR3 DNA reads TGCGCCAGCAGCCAGAGGTTGGTACCCGAAGAGACCCAGTACTTC. Protein sequence: CASSQRLVPEETQYF.

The CDR3 loop reads CASSIASEQFF. DNA for the CDR3: TGTGCCAGTAGTATAGCGAGTGAGCAGTTCTTC. V gene TRBV19 combines with J gene TRBJ2-1, with no clear D. There are 11 residues in the CDR3. Germline assignment: CDR1 LNHDA and CDR2 SQIVND (reference sequence). The V gene lost 1 base and the J gene lost 9 bases, with 4 bases spanning the gap.

This clonotype has just one count. This chain links TRBV2 with TRBJ2-1, with TRBD2 identical over 14 bases. V was clipped by 8 bases and J by 1 base; unmatched bases: 4. This CDR3 region has 16 residues. Germline lookup yields CDR1 SNHLY and CDR2 FYNNEI. The CDR3 DNA sequence: TGTGCCAGCGGGGGGACTAGCGGGAGATCCTACAATGAGCAGTTCTTC. Its protein is CASGGTSGRSYNEQFF.

The rearrangement links TRBV7-6 to TRBJ2-7; 7 bases are a match to TRBD1. The germline CDR1 and CDR2 sequences are SGHVS and FNYEAQ. This CDR3 has 16 amino acids. Germline trimming cut 5 bases from V and 0 bases from J; bases unmatched to any gene: 10. The CDR3, as DNA: TGTGCCAGCAGCGCGATCGACAGGGATCTCTCCTACGAGCAGTACTTC. Residues: CASSAIDRDLSYEQYF.

CDR3 loop: CASRGLDNYNEQFF. For the CDR3, the DNA is TGCGCCAGCAGAGGACTAGACAATTACAATGAGCAGTTCTTC. J is TRBJ2-1 and V is TRBV5-1; 7 bases align to TRBD2. The CDR3 spans 14 residues. The V gene end was trimmed by 5 bases and the J gene end by 4 bases; junction bases not matched to a gene: 6. CDR1 SGHRS and CDR2 YFSETQ come from the germline V gene.

The V call is TRBV27, the J call TRBJ2-1, with 8 nucleotides matching TRBD2. V dropped 5 bases and J dropped 3; count of bases not matched to a gene: 9. The CDR3 runs 16 residues. Germline V lookup: CDR1 MNHEY, CDR2 SMNVEV (reference sequence). The CDR3 is CASSPQGLAGYNEQFF. The CDR3 DNA is TGTGCCAGCAGTCCGCAAGGACTAGCTGGCTACAATGAGCAGTTCTTC.

The CDR3 loop reads CASSQWDRAHTEAFF. In nucleotides, the CDR3 is TGCGCCAGCAGCCAGTGGGACAGGGCGCACACTGAAGCTTTCTTT. This chain links TRBV4-1 with TRBJ1-1, with TRBD1 matching over 9 bases. Germline trimming cut 3 bases from V and 3 bases from J; bases unmatched to any gene: 5. This CDR3 is built from 15 residues. Germline CDR1 is MGHRA and CDR2 is YSYEKL.

This clonotype was detected a few times. The gene calls are TRBV6-5 and TRBJ2-2; D gene unclear. CDR3 length: 12 amino acids. The V gene lost 6 bases and the J gene lost 6 bases, with 8 bases spanning the gap. The germline V gene has CDR1 MNHEY and CDR2 SVGAGI. In DNA, the CDR3 is TGTGCCAGCAGCTTTACTCCCGGGGAGCTGTTTTTT. Amino acid sequence: CASSFTPGELFF.

This clonotype was seen just once. V and J are TRBV5-6 and TRBJ1-1; D gene ambiguous. V dropped 4 bases and J dropped 1 base, with 8 bases sitting between them. The CDR3 sequence is 13 residues long. CDR1 is SGHDT and CDR2 is YYEEEE in the germline V gene. CDR3 coding DNA: TGTGCCAGCAGCGTGGATCGGAACACTGAAGCTTTCTTT. It encodes CASSVDRNTEAFF. Drawing the rest from reference TRBV5-6 and TRBJ1-1, the complete variable domain is DAGVTQSPTHLIKTRGQQVTLRCSPKSGHDTVSWYQQALGQGPQFIFQYYEEEERQRGNFPDRFSGHQFPNYSSELNVNALLLGDSALYLCASSVDRNTEAFFGQGTRLTVV.

This clonotype was recorded only once. V is TRBV4-1 and J is TRBJ1-2; 8 bases match TRBD1. V dropped 1 base and J dropped 6; count of bases not matched to a gene: 4. Per germline, CDR1 MGHRA and CDR2 YSYEKL. The length of the CDR3 is 14 residues. The CDR3, as DNA: TGCGCCAGCAGCCAAGGACAGGGGTCCGATGGCTACACCTTC. Its protein is CASSQGQGSDGYTF.

V and J are TRBV28 and TRBJ1-1; D not resolved. The germline V gene has CDR1 MDHEN and CDR2 SYDVKM. CDR3 length: 13 residues. V was shortened by 6 bases and J by 1 base, with 9 bases between the two germline ends. DNA of the CDR3: TGTGCCAGCAGAGGGTGGGGGAACACTGAAGCTTTCTTT. Translated: CASRGWGNTEAFF.

The chain employs TRBV19 and TRBJ1-2; D may be TRBD1 (6 bases). Germline V gene data show CDR1 as LNHDA and CDR2 as SQIVND (reference sequence). This CDR3 contains 17 residues. V dropped 7 bases and J dropped 4 bases, with 25 bases sitting between them. This CDR3 is CASTAPLLDSGFYGYTF. The CDR3, as DNA: TGTGCCAGTACTGCTCCTCTCTTGGACAGCGGATTCTATGGCTACACCTTC. The full variable domain, in which reference TRBV19 and TRBJ1-2 provide the parts outside the CDR3, is DGGITQSPKYLFRKEGQNVTLSCEQNLNHDAMYWYRQDPGQGLRLIYYSQIVNDFQKGDIAEGYSVSREKKESFPLTVTSAQKNPTAFYLCASTAPLLDSGFYGYTFGSGTRLTVV.

V is TRBV15 and J is TRBJ1-2; the D gene is possibly TRBD1 (6 bases). This CDR3 spans 14 amino acids. V dropped 3 bases and J dropped 8 bases, with 16 bases sitting between them. Germline V CDR1 and CDR2: LNHNV, YYDKDF (reference sequence). The CDR3 here is CATSSEPGAGGYTF. DNA of the CDR3: TGTGCCACCAGCAGCGAGCCAGGGGCAGGGGGCTACACCTTC.

The chain carries TRBV4-3 and TRBJ1-1; no firm D call. The germline CDR1 and CDR2 sequences are LGHNA and YSLEER. Trimming removed 0 bases from V and 0 bases from J, with 5 bases in between. There are 14 residues in the CDR3. DNA of the CDR3: TGCGCCAGCAGCCAAGATTTCATGAACACTGAAGCTTTCTTT. It yields the protein CASSQDFMNTEAFF.

This chain connects TRBV25-1 to TRBJ2-5; D assignment may be TRBD1 or TRBD2 (6 bases each). The CDR3 loop spans 14 amino acids. V lost 7 bases and J 5 bases, leaving 17 bases between the germline ends. CDR1 is MGHDK and CDR2 is SYGVNS in the germline V gene. The CDR3 loop is CASIGPGARETQYF. For the CDR3, the DNA is TGTGCCAGCATAGGCCCGGGGGCGAGGGAGACCCAGTACTTC.

Here the CDR3 reads CASSKDSNSNQPQHF. In DNA, the CDR3 is TGTGCCAGCAGCAAAGACAGCAATAGCAATCAGCCCCAGCATTTT. This chain links TRBV21-1 with TRBJ1-5. TRBV21-1 is termed a pseudogene. The CDR3 loop spans 15 amino acids.

The chain employs TRBV30 and TRBJ1-1; TRBD1 is a possible D gene (6 bases). Germline-derived CDR1 and CDR2 are GTSNPN and SVGIG (reference sequence). The length of the CDR3 is 13 residues. The germline V and J ends were trimmed by 3 bases and 3 bases, with 11 bases remaining between them. The CDR3 DNA reads as TGTGCCTGGAGGCCGACAGGATACACTGAAGCTTTCTTT. As protein: CAWRPTGYTEAFF.

The rearrangement links TRBV2 to TRBJ1-2, with 8 positions matching TRBD1. Germline V gene data show CDR1 as SNHLY and CDR2 as FYNNEI. The CDR3 covers 15 residues. Losses at the gene ends were 6 bases for V and 4 bases for J; bases not matched to a gene: 10. The CDR3 DNA reads as TGTGCCAGCAGGCAGGGGACAGGTGGAAGCTATGGCTACACCTTC. This translates into CASRQGTGGSYGYTF. The whole variable domain, remainder taken from reference TRBV2 and TRBJ1-2, is EPEVTQTPSHQVTQMGQEVILRCVPISNHLYFYWYRQILGQKVEFLVSFYNNEISEKSEIFDDQFSVERPDGSNFTLKIRSTKLEDSAMYFCASRQGTGGSYGYTFGSGTRLTVV.

This clonotype was seen once. The chain links TRBV19 to TRBJ1-5; D ambiguous. The CDR3 is 14 residues long. Germline-derived CDR1 and CDR2 are LNHDA and SQIVND (reference sequence). The V end lost 1 base, the J end lost 0 bases, and 4 bases lay between the germline ends. The CDR3, as DNA: TGTGCCAGTAGTATAGTTCATAGCAATCAGCCCCAGCATTTT. Translating it yields CASSIVHSNQPQHF.

V is TRBV28 and J is TRBJ2-7; 7 bases are shared with TRBD1. Germline values: CDR1 MDHEN, CDR2 SYDVKM. J was trimmed by 7 bases and V by 5 bases; bases with no gene match: 8. This CDR3 region has 13 residues. The CDR3 bases are TGTGCCAGCAGTCCGACAGGGCTGGGAGAGCAGTACTTC. Amino acids: CASSPTGLGEQYF.